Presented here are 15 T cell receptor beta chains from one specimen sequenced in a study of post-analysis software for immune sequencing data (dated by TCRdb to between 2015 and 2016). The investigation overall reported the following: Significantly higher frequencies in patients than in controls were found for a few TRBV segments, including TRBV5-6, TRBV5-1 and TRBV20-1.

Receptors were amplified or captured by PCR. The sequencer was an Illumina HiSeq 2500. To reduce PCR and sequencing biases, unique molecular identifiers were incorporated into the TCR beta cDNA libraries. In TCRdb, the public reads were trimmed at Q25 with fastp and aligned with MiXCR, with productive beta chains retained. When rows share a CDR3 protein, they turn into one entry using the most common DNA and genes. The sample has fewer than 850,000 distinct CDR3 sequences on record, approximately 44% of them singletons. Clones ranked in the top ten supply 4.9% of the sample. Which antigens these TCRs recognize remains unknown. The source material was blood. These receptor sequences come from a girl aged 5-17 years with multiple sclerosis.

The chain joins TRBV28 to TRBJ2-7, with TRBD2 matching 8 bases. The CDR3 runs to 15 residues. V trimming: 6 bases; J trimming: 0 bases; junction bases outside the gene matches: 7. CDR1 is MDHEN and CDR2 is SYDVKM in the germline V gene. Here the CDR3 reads CASSYTAGGSYEQYF. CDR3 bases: TGTGCCAGCAGCTACACCGCGGGGGGCTCCTACGAGCAGTACTTC.

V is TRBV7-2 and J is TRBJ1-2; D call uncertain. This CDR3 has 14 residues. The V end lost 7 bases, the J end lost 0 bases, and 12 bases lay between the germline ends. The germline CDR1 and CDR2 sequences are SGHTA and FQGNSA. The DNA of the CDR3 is TGTGCCAGCACCCGGCGTGGAGCTAACTATGGCTACACCTTC. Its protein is CASTRRGANYGYTF.

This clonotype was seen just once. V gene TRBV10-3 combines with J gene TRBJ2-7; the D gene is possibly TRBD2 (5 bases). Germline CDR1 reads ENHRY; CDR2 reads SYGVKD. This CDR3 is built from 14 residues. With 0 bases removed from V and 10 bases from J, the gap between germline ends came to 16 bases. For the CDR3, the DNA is TGTGCCATCAGTGAGTCGGCCAGCACAGCGGCCCAGTACTTC. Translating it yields CAISESASTAAQYF.

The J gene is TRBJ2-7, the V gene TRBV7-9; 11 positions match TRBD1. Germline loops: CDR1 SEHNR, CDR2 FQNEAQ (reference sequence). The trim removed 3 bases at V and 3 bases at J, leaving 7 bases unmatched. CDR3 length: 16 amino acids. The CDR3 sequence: CASSLTGDRGSYEQYF. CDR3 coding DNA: TGTGCCAGCAGCTTGACCGGGGACAGGGGGAGCTACGAGCAGTACTTC.

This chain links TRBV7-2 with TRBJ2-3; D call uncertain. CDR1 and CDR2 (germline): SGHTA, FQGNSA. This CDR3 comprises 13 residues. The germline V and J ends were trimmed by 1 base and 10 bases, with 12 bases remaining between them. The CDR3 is CASSLGGLVPQYF. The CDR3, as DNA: TGTGCCAGCAGCTTAGGAGGTCTAGTACCGCAGTATTTT.

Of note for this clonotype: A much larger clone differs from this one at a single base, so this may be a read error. Written as DNA, the CDR3 is TGTGCCAGCAGCGTAGTGTCTAGCGGGAGTAGGGATGCGCAGTATTTT. It translates to CASSVVSSGSRDAQYF. The chain is built from TRBV9 and TRBJ2-3, with 10 bases aligning to TRBD2. This CDR3 has 16 residues. The V gene end was trimmed by 0 bases and the J gene end by 10 bases; junction bases not matched to a gene: 11. The germline CDR1 and CDR2 sequences are SGDLS and YYNGEE.

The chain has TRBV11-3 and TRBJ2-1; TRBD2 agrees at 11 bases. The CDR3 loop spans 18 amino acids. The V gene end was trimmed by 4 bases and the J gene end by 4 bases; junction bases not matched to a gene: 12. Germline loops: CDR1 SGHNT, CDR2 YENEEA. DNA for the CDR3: TGTGCCAGCAGCTCACCTACCCTTAGCGGGAGGGTTTACAATGAGCAGTTCTTC. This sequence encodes CASSSPTLSGRVYNEQFF.

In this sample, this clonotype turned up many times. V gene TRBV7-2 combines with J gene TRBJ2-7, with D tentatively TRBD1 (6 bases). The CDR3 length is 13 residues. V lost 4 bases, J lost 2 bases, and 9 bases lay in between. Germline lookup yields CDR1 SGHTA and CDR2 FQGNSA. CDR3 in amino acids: CASSSGQPYEQYF. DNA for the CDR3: TGTGCCAGCAGCTCCGGACAGCCCTACGAGCAGTACTTC.

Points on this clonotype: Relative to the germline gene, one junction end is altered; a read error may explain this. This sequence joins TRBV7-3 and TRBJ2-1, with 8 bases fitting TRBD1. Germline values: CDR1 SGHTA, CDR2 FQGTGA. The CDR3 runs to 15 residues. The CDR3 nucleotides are TGTGCCCGCAGCTTAACAGGACAGGGCTACAATGAGCAGTTCTTC. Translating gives CARSLTGQGYNEQFF.

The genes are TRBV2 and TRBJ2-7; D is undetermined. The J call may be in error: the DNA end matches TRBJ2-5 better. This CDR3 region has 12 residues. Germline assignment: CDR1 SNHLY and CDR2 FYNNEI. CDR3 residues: CASSEAPRTQYF. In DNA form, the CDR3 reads TGTGCCAGCAGTGAGGCCCCGCGGACCCAGTACTTC.

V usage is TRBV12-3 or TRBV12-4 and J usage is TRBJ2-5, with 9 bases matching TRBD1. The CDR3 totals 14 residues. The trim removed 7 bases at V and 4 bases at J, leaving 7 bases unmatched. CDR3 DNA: TGTGCCAGCACCGGGACAGGGCGCGGAGAGACCCAGTACTTC. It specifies CASTGTGRGETQYF.

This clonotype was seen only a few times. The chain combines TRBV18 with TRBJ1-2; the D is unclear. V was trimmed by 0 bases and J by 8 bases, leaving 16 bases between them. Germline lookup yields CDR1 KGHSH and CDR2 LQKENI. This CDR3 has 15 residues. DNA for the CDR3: TGTGCCAGCTCACCACCAGTGGGTCCCTTAGACGGCTACACCTTC. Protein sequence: CASSPPVGPLDGYTF.

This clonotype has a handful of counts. As DNA, the CDR3 is TGCAGTGCTAGTGTCTTGGTTGGGAGGGGATACGAGCAGTACTTC. It translates to CSASVLVGRGYEQYF. This sequence joins TRBV20-1 and TRBJ2-7; 7 nucleotides match TRBD2. Germline V gene data show CDR1 as DFQATT and CDR2 as SNEGSKA (reference sequence). The CDR3 extends over 15 amino acids. Germline trimming cut 3 bases from V and 4 bases from J; bases unmatched to any gene: 12.

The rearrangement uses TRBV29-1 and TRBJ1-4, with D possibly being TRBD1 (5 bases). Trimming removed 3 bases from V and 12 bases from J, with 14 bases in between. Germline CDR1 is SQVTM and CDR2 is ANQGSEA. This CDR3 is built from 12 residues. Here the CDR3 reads CSVEGRFKELFF. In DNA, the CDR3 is TGCAGCGTTGAGGGACGGTTTAAGGAACTGTTTTTT. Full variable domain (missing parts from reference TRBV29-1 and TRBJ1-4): SAVISQKPSRDICQRGTSLTIQCQVDSQVTMMFWYRQQPGQSLTLIATANQGSEATYESGFVIDKFPISRPNLTFSTLTVSNMSPEDSSIYLCSVEGRFKELFFGSGTQLSVL.

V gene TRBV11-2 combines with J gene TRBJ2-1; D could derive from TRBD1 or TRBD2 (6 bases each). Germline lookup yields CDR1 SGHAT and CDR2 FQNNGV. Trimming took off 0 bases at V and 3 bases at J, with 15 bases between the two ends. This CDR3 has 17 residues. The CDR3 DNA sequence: TGTGCCAGCAGCTTAGATCGGGGGCAGGTGGGCTACAATGAGCAGTTCTTC. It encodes CASSLDRGQVGYNEQFF.